This T cell receptor (beta chain) was sequenced for a study of regulatory T cells in long-lasting Graves disease. The CDR3 consists of 16 residues. V shed 2 bases and J 9 bases; nucleotides not matched to a gene: 7. Germline V gives CDR1 LGHDT, CDR2 YNNKEL (reference sequence). Time point described: newly diagnosed GD, antithyroid drugs for less than 3 months. RNA from PBMCs was the source of the TCR library. This clonotype was observed at least ten times. What it binds is unknown. Points from the study as a whole: Persistent disease was associated with favored TRBV28 usage and with favored use of TRBJ1-2 and TRBJ2-5.

CDR3 regions were amplified by Arm-PCR using iRepertoire HTBI primers to build TCR beta libraries. TCRdb processed the multiplex PCR reads anew with MiXCR; each CDR3 protein has one entry. Seen here are 300,000 to 400,000 distinct CDR3 sequences, 15% to 20% observed once, and the top ten hold approximately 30%. A further study also used this sample, focusing on T cells in Graves' hyperthyroidism and ophthalmopathy. Turning to that study: The primer set for the first-round RT-PCR of the TCR CDR3 was HTBI. Peripheral blood also featured most of the thyroid clonotypes expanded above 0.001. A model of 13 V-J features distinguished ophthalmopathy from stable hyperthyroidism.

This sequence joins TRBV3-1 and TRBJ2-1, with 13 bases identical to TRBD2. This receptor was taken from a man aged 40-55 years with Graves disease. Specimen: peripheral blood mononuclear cells (PBMCs), collected at new diagnosis, from a patient treated with antithyroid drugs. The CDR3 sequence is CASSQIGTSGAFEQFF. The CDR3 bases are TGTGCCAGCAGCCAAATCGGGACTAGCGGGGCTTTTGAGCAGTTCTTC.